The clone carrying this TCR beta chain was seen repeatedly, ten times or more. Its antigen is not identified. The sample comes from a study of response to subunit inactivated influenza vaccine. Whole-study results and caveats: The study's authors posited that every seasonal influenza vaccination enlists few new T cells.

Via MiXCR, TCRdb re-called the RT-PCR reads, giving one row per CDR3 protein. This repertoire shows 450,000 to 600,000 distinct CDR3 sequences, 16% found once; its top ten account for over 2.5%. V lost 0 bases and J 3 bases, leaving 6 bases between the germline ends. Germline lookup yields CDR1 SQVTM and CDR2 ANQGSEA. The CDR3 sequence is 12 residues long. This sequence was found in a man in his fifties or sixties who received an inactivated influenza vaccine. The chain couples TRBV29-1 to TRBJ2-7; D gene ambiguous. This material consisted of CD4+ T cells sorted from PBMCs, taken approximately 25 months after vaccination. CDR3 amino acids: CSVEDRNYEQYF. CDR3 nucleotide sequence: TGCAGCGTTGAAGACAGAAACTACGAGCAGTACTTC.